A selection of T cell receptor beta chains follows, all from one sample in a study of shared clonotypes between healthy human individuals. The protocol was immunoSEQ multiplex PCR, while the TCRdb copy is restricted to in-frame clones and leaves out a portion. The sample records about 2.3 million clones, over 85% being singletons. Sequencing used naive CD4+ T cells from PBMCs. The receptors stem from a man younger than 30 in good health. Some clones in this sample may be carry-over from other donors' samples. CDR3s include the opening cysteine and the closing phenylalanine or tryptophan. The order of the fields is V gene, J gene, clone size, CDR3 protein. Size values are once, few and many counts, or a class for expanded clones, and some rows have none.

TRBV2	TRBJ1-4	once	CASSSGANEKLFF
TRBV4-1	TRBJ2-7	-	CASSRRAGGLREQYF
TRBV6-6	TRBJ1-4	-	CASVGTNEKLFF
TRBV9	TRBJ2-1	-	CASSSSSGSYNEQFF
TRBV2	TRBJ1-2	-	CASIRDGGTYGYTF
TRBV7-2	TRBJ2-1	-	CASSLDIGTYNEQFF
TRBV19	TRBJ2-2	-	CASSSSSGRAISGELFF
TRBV29-1	TRBJ2-5	-	CSVQVSGGETQYF
TRBV5-1	TRBJ2-1	-	CASSLLPGGNNEQFF
TRBV6-4	TRBJ2-3	-	CASSGLAGKDTQYF
TRBV5-5	TRBJ1-2	-	CASSFRDRVGYTF
TRBV6-5	TRBJ2-1	-	CASTQGRTPYNEQFF
TRBV19	TRBJ2-3	-	CASSMTADTQYF
TRBV28	TRBJ1-5	-	CASIRSGANQPQHF
TRBV10-3	TRBJ2-3	-	CAIRDSTADTQYF
TRBV5-1	TRBJ2-1	once	CASSSGLAGGVYNEQFF
TRBV28	TRBJ1-1	few	CASSFAGRTEAFF
TRBV4-1	TRBJ2-3	-	CASSQDLPTDTQYF
TRBV28	TRBJ2-3	-	CASSLKVADDLWGLAGASTDTQYF
TRBV5-1	TRBJ2-1	-	CASSFLAGAVNEQFF
TRBV21-1	TRBJ1-5	-	CASSPSPRDRDSNQPQHF
TRBV7-9	TRBJ2-2	-	CASIRSGTGGPGELFF
TRBV6-5	TRBJ1-1	-	CASSRNREGGTEAFF
TRBV5-4	TRBJ1-4	-	CASSPRGGAANEKLFF
TRBV5-6	TRBJ2-1	-	CASSRGPTSYNEQFF
TRBV19	TRBJ1-5	-	CASKTGVDNQPQHF
TRBV21-1	TRBJ2-7	-	CASSDKGLQDYEQYF
TRBV7-2	TRBJ2-1	-	CASSLDIAGGHNEQFF
TRBV4-1	TRBJ1-1	-	CASSQEARGLAEAFF
TRBV9	TRBJ1-5	-	CASSVGGQANQPQHF
TRBV6-1	TRBJ1-1	-	CASSEGRGTVRFF
TRBV4-1	TRBJ1-1	-	CASSQDGWLNTEAFF
TRBV7-9	TRBJ2-1	-	CASSLRREGGDEQFF
TRBV4-1	TRBJ1-2	-	CASSQDLTVYGYTF
TRBV7-7	TRBJ2-3	-	CASSPRTGGRTGTQYF
TRBV7-9	TRBJ2-7	-	CASSPGQTFYEQYF
TRBV19	TRBJ1-5	-	CASRDRDPNQPQHF
TRBV28	TRBJ2-7	-	CASTQVGRGEGYEQYF
TRBV4-1	TRBJ2-1	-	CASSRVGGREFF
TRBV28	TRBJ2-3	-	CASSLPLRGADTQYF
TRBV5-1	TRBJ2-2	-	CASRTGPTGELFF
TRBV6-1	TRBJ2-3	-	CASSEADPEWSTQYF
TRBV7-3	TRBJ1-2	-	CASSLTPRTGGKDYGYTF
TRBV9	TRBJ2-7	-	CASSVGLVSRYEQYF
TRBV20-1	TRBJ2-1	-	CSASLDAFF
TRBV23-1	TRBJ1-5	few	CASRNQQGGYQPQHF
TRBV14	TRBJ2-7	-	CASSQERDRVYEQYF
TRBV7-7	TRBJ2-1	-	CASSTRGLAGVSEQFF
TRBV12-5	TRBJ1-1	-	CASETGTGQNTEAFF
TRBV2	TRBJ1-1	-	CASSGTGGHTEAFF
TRBV9	TRBJ1-5	-	CASSVAGGGAQHF
TRBV7-2	TRBJ2-7	-	CASSLTGRAYEQYF
TRBV6-5	TRBJ1-2	once	CASSYSIGGLGGYTF